This is a list of T cell receptor beta chains from one sample in a study of post-analysis software for immune sequencing data. A single record per CDR3 protein comes from TCRdb applying MiXCR to the PCR reads. The sample shows fewer than 900,000 distinct CDR3 sequences, 46% of them seen only once. Sequenced: blood. These receptor sequences come from a girl under 18 with multiple sclerosis. Each CDR3 is given with its conserved first and last residue. The D gene is left open where the match is weak. Not all rows give a size; the values are once, few, many and, for expanded clones, a class.

d_call clone_size j_call v_call cdr3_aa cdr3_nt
TRBD1 - TRBJ1-5 TRBV3-1 CASSQGFKQGDQPQHF TGTGCCAGCAGCCAAGGATTCAAACAGGGGGATCAGCCCCAGCATTTT
TRBD2 - TRBJ2-5 TRBV4-2 CASSWEGVGETQYF TGTGCCAGCAGCTGGGAGGGAGTTGGGGAGACCCAGTACTTC
TRBD2 few TRBJ2-7 TRBV7-2 CASSLAGGVEQYF TGTGCCAGCAGCTTAGCGGGAGGGGTCGAGCAGTACTTC
- few TRBJ1-1 TRBV14 CASQGPLMGTEAFF TGTGCCAGCCAGGGACCCTTGATGGGCACTGAAGCTTTCTTT
TRBD2 - TRBJ2-1 TRBV2 CASRQTSGGYNEQFF TGTGCCAGCAGACAGACTAGCGGGGGATACAATGAGCAGTTCTTC
TRBD2 few TRBJ2-3 TRBV12-3/TRBV12-4 CASRGGYRYTDTQYF TGTGCCAGCAGGGGGGGGTACAGATACACAGATACGCAGTATTTT
- - TRBJ2-3 TRBV7-2 CASSLGLVSSTDTQYF TGTGCCAGCAGCTTAGGTTTAGTGTCTAGCACAGATACGCAGTATTTT
- - TRBJ1-2 TRBV24-1 CATSTGSSGYTF TGTGCCACCAGTACAGGATCAAGCGGCTACACCTTC
- - TRBJ2-5 TRBV20-1 CSASRDDETQYF TGCAGTGCTAGTCGAGACGACGAGACCCAGTACTTC
TRBD2 many TRBJ2-1 TRBV29-1 CSVDSQREVNEQFF TGCAGCGTTGATAGCCAGCGGGAGGTAAATGAGCAGTTCTTC
TRBD1 - TRBJ2-5 TRBV4-3 CASSQGQGAETQYF TGCGCCAGCAGCCAAGGGCAGGGGGCCGAGACCCAGTACTTC
- once TRBJ2-7 TRBV20-1 CSANRGILNEQYF TGCAGTGCCAATAGAGGGATATTGAACGAGCAGTACTTC
TRBD1 many TRBJ2-5 TRBV18 CASSHRGETQYF TGTGCCAGCTCACACAGGGGAGAGACCCAGTACTTC
TRBD1 - TRBJ1-2 TRBV29-1 CSVEPGGLYGYTF TGCAGCGTTGAGCCAGGGGGCCTCTATGGCTACACCTTC
TRBD1 few TRBJ1-2 TRBV4-1 CATWTGDYGYTF TGCGCCACCTGGACAGGGGACTATGGCTACACCTTC
TRBD2 - TRBJ2-7 TRBV12-5 CASGFGVGLAEQYF TGTGCTAGTGGTTTTGGTGTTGGACTAGCGGAGCAGTACTTC
- - TRBJ2-1 TRBV5-6 CASSFITYNEQFF TGTGCCAGCAGCTTTATTACTTACAATGAGCAGTTCTTC
- few TRBJ2-5 TRBV28 CASSPGERNQYF TGTGCCAGCAGTCCCGGGGAGAGAAACCAGTACTTC
TRBD2 few TRBJ2-1 TRBV9 CASSVGSLAGTYNEQFF TGTGCCAGCAGCGTAGGGTCACTAGCGGGAACCTACAATGAGCAGTTCTTC
- - TRBJ2-1 TRBV6-2/TRBV6-3 CASDRPFDNEQFF TGTGCCAGCGACAGGCCCTTTGACAATGAGCAGTTCTTC
TRBD1 - TRBJ1-2 TRBV29-1 CSVDLTGGTNYGYTF TGCAGCGTTGATCTGACAGGGGGGACTAACTATGGCTACACCTTC
TRBD2 - TRBJ2-1 TRBV7-9 CASSFRGLAGTYNEQFF TGTGCCAGCAGCTTTCGGGGGCTAGCGGGAACCTACAATGAGCAGTTCTTC
- - TRBJ2-7 TRBV6-2/TRBV6-3 CASSPLVGHRYF TGTGCCAGCAGCCCCCTCGTAGGACACAGGTACTTC
- - TRBJ1-2 TRBV5-5 CASSFGGGPNTF TGTGCCAGCAGCTTTGGTGGGGGTCCGAACACCTTC
TRBD2 - TRBJ2-4 TRBV20-1 CSAREAPGLAESIQYF TGCAGTGCTAGAGAAGCCCCAGGACTAGCGGAATCAATCCAGTACTTC
- - TRBJ2-5 TRBV7-2 CASSLVPGAGLETQYF TGTGCCAGCAGCTTAGTCCCCGGGGCAGGATTGGAGACCCAGTACTTC
TRBD2 - TRBJ2-7 TRBV6-2/TRBV6-3 CASPGLGYEQYF TGTGCCAGCCCCGGACTAGGCTACGAGCAGTACTTC
- - TRBJ1-4 TRBV20-1 CSAERGNRFF TGCAGTGCGGAGCGGGGCAACAGGTTTTTT